Listed below are T cell receptor beta chains from one sample, sequenced in a study of human T cells and chemical hapten exposure. Via MiXCR, TCRdb re-called the RACE reads, giving one row per CDR3 protein. The profile shows around 99,000 distinct CDR3 sequences, about a tenth of them singletons. The sample in question was whole blood, obtained in connection with sensitization to the hapten diphenylcyclopropenone (DPC). The receptor set was obtained from a woman in her thirties or forties with alopecia areata. Some clones in this sample may be carry-over from other donors' samples. Both conserved end residues are part of each CDR3. The order of the fields is V gene, J gene, clone size, CDR3 protein. Expanded clones get a size class; other rows say once, few or many, or leave the size out.

>TRBV5-6|TRBJ2-7|.
CASSSIPGHGDEQYF
>TRBV29-1|TRBJ1-2|.
CSVSTGPGYTF
>TRBV7-9|TRBJ1-1|few
CASSHYRANTEAFF
>TRBV28|TRBJ2-7|.
CASSNPPPEEQYF
>TRBV5-1|TRBJ2-6|many
CASSPIGGSGANVLTF
>TRBV5-1|TRBJ2-1|many
CASSLGDRELDEQFF
>TRBV7-2|TRBJ1-6|few
CASSLEGGRSPLHF
>TRBV4-1|TRBJ1-5|few
CASSSGQEGQPQHF
>TRBV6-6|TRBJ1-1|few
CASSYGDHSPRGRTEAFF
>TRBV6-5|TRBJ1-2|many
CASSLTSSYGYTF